The 27 T cell receptor beta chains listed next were all sequenced from one sample in a study of identical twins. TCRdb re-derived calls from the 5' RACE reads in MiXCR, one entry per CDR3 protein. There are hundreds of thousands of distinct CDR3 sequences in the sample; roughly 18% occur only once, and roughly 14% lies in the top ten. These same records also appear under a second study, on T cells expressing NK-cell markers.

Material for sequencing was PBMCs. The receptors derive from a woman between 18 and 29 years old in good health.

The J gene is TRBJ2-5, the V gene TRBV6-9, with D hard to call. This CDR3 is 13 amino acids long. V gave up 10 bases and J gave up 1 base, with 13 bases separating them. Germline assignment: CDR1 MNHGY and CDR2 SVAAGI. The chain's CDR3 is CANLGQAQETQYF. The CDR3 region has the DNA TGTGCCAACCTCGGCCAGGCCCAAGAGACCCAGTACTTC.

The V and J genes are TRBV10-1 and TRBJ1-1; D unresolved. The V end was cut by 2 bases, the J end by 1 base, with 5 bases between. Germline V gives CDR1 WNHNN, CDR2 SYGVQD (reference sequence). The CDR3 extends over 13 amino acids. This CDR3 is CASSELRNTEAFF. The CDR3 DNA sequence: TGCGCCAGCAGTGAGCTGAGGAACACTGAAGCTTTCTTT.

The DNA for the CDR3 is TGTGCCAGCAAAACCACCGGGACGGGCGAGCAGTACTTC. This encodes CASKTTGTGEQYF. The chain joins TRBV6-1 to TRBJ2-7, with D possibly called TRBD1 or TRBD2 (5 bases each). V was trimmed by 7 bases and J by 6 bases, leaving 16 bases between them. Germline values: CDR1 MNHNS, CDR2 SASEGT. The CDR3 is 13 amino acids.

This clonotype appeared a few times. The chain recombines TRBV6-5 with TRBJ1-1; D unclear. The CDR3 runs to 13 residues. Germline-derived CDR1 and CDR2 are MNHEY and SVGAGI. V lost 2 bases and J lost 6, with 10 bases in between. CDR3 DNA sequence: TGTGCCAGCAGTTACCCGGGCTCCTCTGAAGCTTTCTTT. Translation: CASSYPGSSEAFF.

The chain couples TRBV2 to TRBJ2-7, with no clear D. The CDR3 is made up of 11 amino acids. The ends were cut back, 5 bases at V and 4 bases at J, with 6 bases in the middle. Germline V lookup: CDR1 SNHLY, CDR2 FYNNEI. CDR3 in amino acids: CASSIHYEQYF. The CDR3 coding sequence is TGTGCCAGCAGTATCCATTACGAGCAGTACTTC.

This chain links TRBV29-1 with TRBJ1-1; D uncertain. Germline-derived CDR1 and CDR2 are SQVTM and ANQGSEA. The CDR3 is made up of 12 amino acids. V lost 2 bases, J lost 4 bases, and 8 bases lay in between. DNA of the CDR3: TGCAGCGTTGAACGGGAGGGCACTGAAGCTTTCTTT. It is translated as CSVEREGTEAFF.

This clonotype was observed a few times. The rearrangement links TRBV15 to TRBJ1-1; 7 bases are shared with TRBD1. Germline trimming cut 0 bases from V and 0 bases from J; bases unmatched to any gene: 4. Germline V lookup: CDR1 LNHNV, CDR2 YYDKDF (reference sequence). The CDR3 runs to 16 residues. The CDR3: CATSRDLGQMNTEAFF. CDR3 nucleotide sequence: TGTGCCACCAGCAGAGATCTGGGACAGATGAACACTGAAGCTTTCTTT.

This clonotype was counted a few times. V and J are TRBV27 and TRBJ2-3, with 7 positions matching TRBD1. The CDR3 runs to 15 residues. The ends lost 4 bases at V and 11 bases at J; junction bases unmatched: 15. The germline V gene has CDR1 MNHEY and CDR2 SMNVEV (reference sequence). DNA of the CDR3: TGTGCCAGCAGTTACAGGGGTCGTGGTGTCCTGGGGCAGTATTTT. Translation: CASSYRGRGVLGQYF.

This rearrangement joins TRBV5-1 to TRBJ2-7; D is perhaps TRBD2 (7 bases). Germline V gives CDR1 SGHRS, CDR2 YFSETQ. V was shortened by 4 bases and J by 2 bases, with 16 bases between the two germline ends. The CDR3 covers 15 residues. DNA for the CDR3: TGCGCCAGCAGCCCCCTTGGGGGGGGCACCTACGAGCAGTACTTC. It is translated as CASSPLGGGTYEQYF.

Here the CDR3 reads CATSREAGGIYTQYF. The CDR3, as DNA: TGTGCCACCAGCAGAGAAGCGGGAGGGATATATACGCAGTATTTT. This sequence joins TRBV15 and TRBJ2-3, with 10 bases identical to TRBD2. Per germline, CDR1 LNHNV and CDR2 YYDKDF (reference sequence). Losses at the gene ends were 0 bases for V and 7 bases for J; bases not matched to a gene: 4. The CDR3 length is 15 residues.

The chain couples TRBV18 to TRBJ1-2; no firm D call. Germline V gene lookup returns CDR1 KGHSH and CDR2 LQKENI. Trimming cost V 5 bases and J 4 bases, with 11 bases left between them. This CDR3 is built from 13 residues. The CDR3 bases are TGTGCCAGCTCAGCCCAAGGGTCCTATGGCTACACCTTC. This sequence encodes CASSAQGSYGYTF.

V and J are TRBV5-1 and TRBJ2-1; the D gene is possibly TRBD2 (6 bases). In germline, CDR1 is SGHRS, CDR2 YFSETQ. Between the trimmed V and J ends, which lost 7 bases and 5 bases, there was a span of 16 bases. This CDR3 contains 14 residues. In DNA, the CDR3 is TGCGCCAGCCGGAGGGTGGGATCTAACAATGAGCAGTTCTTC. Protein sequence: CASRRVGSNNEQFF.

V and J are TRBV15 and TRBJ2-1; D unclear. Trimming pared 4 bases from V and 4 bases from J, leaving 14 bases between. The germline gives CDR1 LNHNV, CDR2 YYDKDF (reference sequence). The CDR3 totals 15 residues. CDR3 sequence: CATSISNGGYNEQFF. CDR3 sequence (DNA): TGTGCCACCAGCATCAGTAACGGCGGTTACAATGAGCAGTTCTTC.

The sample holds many counts of this clonotype. V is TRBV20-1 and J is TRBJ2-7, with D tentatively TRBD1 (5 bases). The germline CDR1 and CDR2 sequences are DFQATT and SNEGSKA (reference sequence). V was cut by 6 bases and J by 0 bases, with 9 bases left in between. The CDR3 runs 12 residues. The CDR3 DNA reads as TGCAGTGCCTACGACAGCTCCTACGAGCAGTACTTC. Translation: CSAYDSSYEQYF.

This chain uses TRBV6-1 with TRBJ2-3; D gene unclear. This CDR3 contains 14 residues. Trimming removed 3 bases at V and 7 bases at J, with 14 bases between. The germline CDR1 and CDR2 sequences are MNHNS and SASEGT. In DNA, the CDR3 is TGTGCCAGCAGTGAGGGTCCTAAAATCCATACGCAGTATTTT. Translating gives CASSEGPKIHTQYF.

This clonotype showed up just a few times. The chain uses TRBV7-2 and TRBJ1-1; tentatively, D is TRBD1 (6 bases). Trimming stripped 2 bases from V and 8 bases from J, with 12 bases between. Germline CDR1 SGHTA, CDR2 FQGNSA. This CDR3 region has 13 residues. The CDR3 reads CASSLRGAYEAFF. The CDR3 nucleotides are TGTGCCAGCAGCTTACGGGGGGCGTACGAAGCTTTCTTT.

The table lists this clonotype with a few counts. The gene calls are TRBV12-3 or TRBV12-4 and TRBJ2-3; TRBD2 matches 7 bases. This CDR3 region has 17 residues. Germline trimming cut 2 bases from V and 2 bases from J; bases unmatched to any gene: 10. CDR3 DNA: TGTGCCAGCAGTTTAAAGGAGGTGGGAGGGCTCACAGATACGCAGTATTTT. It translates to CASSLKEVGGLTDTQYF.

This clonotype was seen only a few times. The J gene is TRBJ2-7, the V gene TRBV12-3 or TRBV12-4; the match to TRBD1 covers 7 bases. The CDR3 has 13 residues. The J segment lost 6 bases and the V segment lost 6 bases, leaving 8 bases of the junction unmatched. The CDR3, as DNA: TGTGCCAGCAGGGGACAGTTGGTCGCCGAGCAGTACTTC. It is translated as CASRGQLVAEQYF.

This clonotype turned up a few times. The rearrangement links TRBV12-3 or TRBV12-4 to TRBJ2-3, with D perhaps TRBD1 (6 bases). V gave up 3 bases and J gave up 3 bases, with 7 bases separating them. The CDR3 is 13 amino acids. The CDR3: CASSFGQTDTQYF. As DNA, the CDR3 is TGTGCCAGCAGTTTCGGACAGACAGATACGCAGTATTTT.

The chain carries TRBV6-1 and TRBJ2-1; 8 nucleotides match TRBD2. CDR3 length: 13 amino acids. Germline V CDR1 and CDR2: MNHNS, SASEGT. The trim removed 6 bases at V and 5 bases at J, leaving 3 bases unmatched. The CDR3 sequence is CASRELADNEQFF. The CDR3 DNA is TGTGCCAGCAGGGAACTAGCGGACAATGAGCAGTTCTTC.

The chain carries TRBV29-1 and TRBJ1-1, with TRBD1 identical over 8 bases. The germline gives CDR1 SQVTM, CDR2 ANQGSEA. V shed 6 bases, J shed 5 bases, and the junction held 5 bases outside the gene matches. This CDR3 spans 12 amino acids. The CDR3 DNA reads TGCAGCGTCGCGACAGGGGTTACTGAAGCTTTCTTT. Its translation: CSVATGVTEAFF.

This chain uses TRBV5-6 with TRBJ1-6; no clear D. Per germline, CDR1 SGHDT and CDR2 YYEEEE. V lost 7 bases, J lost 9 bases, and 11 bases lay in between. The CDR3 sequence is 12 residues long. The CDR3 loop is CASQSGGSPLHF. In DNA, the CDR3 is TGTGCCAGCCAATCCGGCGGTTCACCCCTCCACTTT.

This clonotype was observed a few times. The rearrangement joins TRBV12-3 or TRBV12-4 to TRBJ2-7, with 7 bases lining up with TRBD1. This CDR3 is built from 14 residues. Germline trimming cut 8 bases from V and 7 bases from J; bases unmatched to any gene: 14. DNA for the CDR3: TGTGCCAGCCTCCTCAGGGGGTCCCGGTCGGAGCAGTACTTC. The encoded protein is CASLLRGSRSEQYF.

Only a few counts were recorded for this clonotype. The chain recombines TRBV20-1 with TRBJ1-6; no reliable D call. This CDR3 comprises 13 residues. In germline, CDR1 is DFQATT, CDR2 SNEGSKA (reference sequence). Trimming left V 5 bases short and J 3 bases short, with 8 bases between. CDR3 amino acids: CSAGPSYNSPLHF. The CDR3 nucleotides are TGCAGTGCTGGACCGAGCTATAATTCACCCCTCCACTTT.

The V and J genes are TRBV7-2 and TRBJ1-1, with no clear D. Between the trimmed V and J ends, which lost 4 bases and 1 base, there was a span of 7 bases. Germline CDR1 SGHTA, CDR2 FQGNSA. The CDR3 spans 13 residues. In DNA, the CDR3 is TGTGCCAGCAGCTCAACTTGGAACACTGAAGCTTTCTTT. The encoded protein is CASSSTWNTEAFF. Combining the CDR3 with reference TRBV7-2 and TRBJ1-1 gives the whole variable domain GAGVSQSPSNKVTEKGKDVELRCDPISGHTALYWYRQSLGQGLEFLIYFQGNSAPDKSGLPSDRFSAERTGGSVSTLTIQRTQQEDSAVYLCASSSTWNTEAFFGQGTRLTVV.

The rearrangement joins TRBV3-1 to TRBJ2-5; unclear D gene. V lost 0 bases to trimming and J lost 0 bases, with 8 bases between them. Germline CDR1 and CDR2: LGHDT and YNNKEL (reference sequence). This CDR3 region has 15 residues. The CDR3 sequence: CASSQEGLYQETQYF. The CDR3 bases are TGTGCCAGCAGCCAAGAAGGTCTGTACCAAGAGACCCAGTACTTC.

There are a few counts of this clonotype. The chain has TRBV6-4 and TRBJ1-2; D is undetermined. V gave up 9 bases and J gave up 8 bases, with 4 bases separating them. The germline V gene encodes CDR1 MRHNA and CDR2 SNTAGT. The CDR3 contains 8 residues. Written as DNA, the CDR3 is TGTGCCAGTCGGGGCTACACCTTC. This encodes CASRGYTF.